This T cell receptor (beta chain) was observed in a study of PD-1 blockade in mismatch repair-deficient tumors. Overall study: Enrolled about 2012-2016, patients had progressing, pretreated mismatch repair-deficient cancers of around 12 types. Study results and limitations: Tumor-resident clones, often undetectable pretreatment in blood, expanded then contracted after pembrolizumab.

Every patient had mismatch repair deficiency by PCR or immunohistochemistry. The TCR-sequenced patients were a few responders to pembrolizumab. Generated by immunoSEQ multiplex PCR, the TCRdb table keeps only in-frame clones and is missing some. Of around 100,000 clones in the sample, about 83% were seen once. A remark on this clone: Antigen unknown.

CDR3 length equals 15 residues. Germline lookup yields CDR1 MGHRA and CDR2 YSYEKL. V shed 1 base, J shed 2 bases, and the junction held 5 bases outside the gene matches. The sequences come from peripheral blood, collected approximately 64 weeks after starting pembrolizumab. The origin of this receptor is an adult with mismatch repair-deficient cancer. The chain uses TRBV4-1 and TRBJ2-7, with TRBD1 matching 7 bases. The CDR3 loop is CASSQAEQGPYEQYF. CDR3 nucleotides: TGCGCCAGCAGCCAAGCTGAACAGGGGCCCTACGAGCAGTACTTC.